This T cell receptor beta chain was obtained from a study of regulatory T cells in long-lasting Graves disease. According to the study, TCR beta libraries were built with iRepertoire HTBI primers and CDR3-region Arm-PCR. One entry per CDR3 protein results from TCRdb running MiXCR on the multiplex PCR reads. The sample lists about 440,000 distinct CDR3 sequences, under 15% occurring once. Noted time point: newly diagnosed GD, antithyroid drugs for less than 3 months. The TCR library was made from RNA that had been extracted from PBMCs in TRIzol. The CDR3 spans 17 residues. Per the germline V gene, CDR1 is SGHRS and CDR2 is YFSETQ. V was clipped by 2 bases and J by 5 bases; unmatched bases: 4. These data also featured in a second study, about T cells in Graves' hyperthyroidism and ophthalmopathy.

Sequencing was performed on peripheral blood mononuclear cells (PBMCs), taken at new diagnosis, from a patient treated with antithyroid drugs. The chain links TRBV5-1 to TRBJ2-2; 15 positions agree with TRBD2. The sequence was collected from a woman aged 25 to 39 with Graves disease. CDR3 residues: CASSFGLAGGRTGELFF. CDR3 DNA: TGCGCCAGCAGCTTTGGACTAGCGGGAGGGCGAACCGGGGAGCTGTTTTTT.